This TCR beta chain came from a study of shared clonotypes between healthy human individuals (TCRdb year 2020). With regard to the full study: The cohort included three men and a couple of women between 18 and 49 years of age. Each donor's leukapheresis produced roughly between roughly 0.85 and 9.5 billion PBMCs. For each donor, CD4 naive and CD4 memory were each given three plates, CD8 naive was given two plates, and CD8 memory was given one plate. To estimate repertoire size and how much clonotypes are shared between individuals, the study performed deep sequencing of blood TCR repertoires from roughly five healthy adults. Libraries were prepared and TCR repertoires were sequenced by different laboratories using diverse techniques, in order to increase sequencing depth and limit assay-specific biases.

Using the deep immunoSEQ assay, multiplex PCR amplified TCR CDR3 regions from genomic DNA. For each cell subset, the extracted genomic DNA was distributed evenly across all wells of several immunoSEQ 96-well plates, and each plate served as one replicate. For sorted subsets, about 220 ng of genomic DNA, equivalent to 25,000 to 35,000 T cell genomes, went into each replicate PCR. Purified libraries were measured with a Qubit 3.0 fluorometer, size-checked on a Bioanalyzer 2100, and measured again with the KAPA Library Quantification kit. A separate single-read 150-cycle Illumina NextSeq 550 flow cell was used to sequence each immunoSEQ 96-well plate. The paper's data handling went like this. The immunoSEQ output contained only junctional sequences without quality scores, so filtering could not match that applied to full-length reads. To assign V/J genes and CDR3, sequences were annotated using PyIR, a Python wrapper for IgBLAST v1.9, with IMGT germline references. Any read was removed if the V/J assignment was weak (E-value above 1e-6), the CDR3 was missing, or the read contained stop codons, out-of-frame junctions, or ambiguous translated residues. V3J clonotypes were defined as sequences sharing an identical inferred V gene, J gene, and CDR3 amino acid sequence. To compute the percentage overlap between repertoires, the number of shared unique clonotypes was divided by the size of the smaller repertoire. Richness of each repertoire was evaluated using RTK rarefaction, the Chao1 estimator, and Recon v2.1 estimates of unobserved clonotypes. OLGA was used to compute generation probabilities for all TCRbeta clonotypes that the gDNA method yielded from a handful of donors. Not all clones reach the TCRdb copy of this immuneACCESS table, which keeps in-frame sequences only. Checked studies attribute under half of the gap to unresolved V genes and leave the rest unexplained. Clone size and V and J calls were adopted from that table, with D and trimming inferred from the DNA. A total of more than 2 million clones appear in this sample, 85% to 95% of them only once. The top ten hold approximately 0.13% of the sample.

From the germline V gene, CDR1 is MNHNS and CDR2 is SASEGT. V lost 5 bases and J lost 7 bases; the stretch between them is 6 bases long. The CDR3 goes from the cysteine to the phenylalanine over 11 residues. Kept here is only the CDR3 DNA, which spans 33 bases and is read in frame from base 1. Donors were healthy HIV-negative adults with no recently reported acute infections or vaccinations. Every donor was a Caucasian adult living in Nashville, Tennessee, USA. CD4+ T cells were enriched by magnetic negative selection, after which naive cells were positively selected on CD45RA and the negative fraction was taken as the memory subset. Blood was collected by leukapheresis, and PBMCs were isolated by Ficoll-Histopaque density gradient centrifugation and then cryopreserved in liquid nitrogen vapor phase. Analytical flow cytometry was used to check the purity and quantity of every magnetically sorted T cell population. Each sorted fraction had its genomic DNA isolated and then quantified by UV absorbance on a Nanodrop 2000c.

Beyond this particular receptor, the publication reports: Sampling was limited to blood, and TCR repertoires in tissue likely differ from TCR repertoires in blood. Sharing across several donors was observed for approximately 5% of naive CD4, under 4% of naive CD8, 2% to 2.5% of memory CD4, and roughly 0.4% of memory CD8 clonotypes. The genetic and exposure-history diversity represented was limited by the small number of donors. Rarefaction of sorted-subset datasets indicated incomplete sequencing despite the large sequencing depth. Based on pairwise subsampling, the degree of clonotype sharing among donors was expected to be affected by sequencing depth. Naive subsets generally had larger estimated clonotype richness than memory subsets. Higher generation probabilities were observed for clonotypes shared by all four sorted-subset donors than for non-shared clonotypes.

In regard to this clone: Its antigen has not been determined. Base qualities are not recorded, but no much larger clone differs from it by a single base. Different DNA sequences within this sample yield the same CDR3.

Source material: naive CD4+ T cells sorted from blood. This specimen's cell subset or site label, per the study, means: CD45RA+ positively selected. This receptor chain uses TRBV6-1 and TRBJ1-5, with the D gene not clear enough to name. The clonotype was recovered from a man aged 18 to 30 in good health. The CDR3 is CASSSGQPQHF. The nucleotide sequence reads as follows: TGTGCCAGCAGTTCCGGGCAGCCCCAGCATTTT.